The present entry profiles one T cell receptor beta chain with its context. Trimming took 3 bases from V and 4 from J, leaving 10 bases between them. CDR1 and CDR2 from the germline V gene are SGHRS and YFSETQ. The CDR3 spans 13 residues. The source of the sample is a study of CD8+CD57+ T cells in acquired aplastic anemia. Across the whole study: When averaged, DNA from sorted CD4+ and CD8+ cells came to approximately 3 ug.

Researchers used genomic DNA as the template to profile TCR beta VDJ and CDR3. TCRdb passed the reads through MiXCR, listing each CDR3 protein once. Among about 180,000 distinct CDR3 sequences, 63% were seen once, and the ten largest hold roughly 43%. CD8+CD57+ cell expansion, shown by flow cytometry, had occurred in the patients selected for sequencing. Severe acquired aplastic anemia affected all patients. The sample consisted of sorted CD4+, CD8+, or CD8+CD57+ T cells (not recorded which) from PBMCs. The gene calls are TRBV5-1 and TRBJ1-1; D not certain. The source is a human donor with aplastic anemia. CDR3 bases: TGCGCCAGCAGCTCAGACGAGGGCACTGAAGCTTTCTTT. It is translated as CASSSDEGTEAFF.